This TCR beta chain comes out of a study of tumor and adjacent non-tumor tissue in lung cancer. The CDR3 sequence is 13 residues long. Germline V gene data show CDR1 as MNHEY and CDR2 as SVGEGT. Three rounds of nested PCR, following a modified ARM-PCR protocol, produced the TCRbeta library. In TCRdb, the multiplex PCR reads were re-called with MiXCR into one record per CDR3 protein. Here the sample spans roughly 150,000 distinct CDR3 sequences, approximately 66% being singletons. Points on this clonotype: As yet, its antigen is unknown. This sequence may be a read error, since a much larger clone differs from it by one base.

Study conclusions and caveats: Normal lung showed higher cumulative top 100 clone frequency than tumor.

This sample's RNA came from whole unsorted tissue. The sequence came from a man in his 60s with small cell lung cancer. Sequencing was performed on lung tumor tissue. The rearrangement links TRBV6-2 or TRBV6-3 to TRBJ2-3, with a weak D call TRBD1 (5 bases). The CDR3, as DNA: TGTGCCACGTTGACACGACAAACAGGTACGCAGTATTTT. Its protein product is CATLTRQTGTQYF.